This T cell receptor (beta chain) was identified in a study of T cell changes during pregnancy in multiple sclerosis. The data were produced by immunoSEQ multiplex PCR, yet TCRdb's version contains in-frame clones alone and is incomplete. Of about 68,000 clones listed, roughly nine tenths are singletons. Trimming took 1 base from V and 6 from J; bases not matched to a gene: 18. The CDR3 is made up of 19 amino acids. Germline CDR1 reads MNHEY; CDR2 reads SMNVEV (reference sequence). The receptor comes from a female donor with multiple sclerosis, enrolled in a pregnancy study. The specimen comprised peripheral blood, sampled in the third trimester of pregnancy. This sequence joins TRBV27 and TRBJ2-1, with TRBD2 matching over 7 bases. The CDR3 DNA reads as TGTGCCAGCAGTTTATGGTCCCCTTTGGGGCGGGGGAACGTCAATGAGCAGTTCTTC. Amino acids: CASSLWSPLGRGNVNEQFF.